The clone carrying this T cell receptor (beta chain) was counted ten times or more. The antigen is not known. The data stem from a study of neurological immune-mediated disorders. Whole-study findings and limits: No CDR3 amino acid sequences recurred among expanded clones across subjects, suggesting private repertoires in all groups.

The time point here: longitudinal time-point 2. Unsorted libraries came from 2 million PBMCs stored at -80 °C. MiXCR, run by TCRdb on the 5' RACE reads, gives a single entry per CDR3 protein. This table holds under 100,000 distinct CDR3 sequences, roughly 13% found once. The sequenced sample consisted of PBMCs. This clonotype was obtained from a female donor with HTLV-1-associated myelopathy (HAM/TSP).

CDR3 DNA: TGTGCCATCTCGGGCAGCGGGTACACAGATACGCAGTATTTT. Its translation: CAISGSGYTDTQYF. V and J are TRBV10-3 and TRBJ2-3, with D maybe TRBD2 (6 bases). V lost 8 bases, J lost 2 bases, and 14 bases lay in between. The CDR3 has 14 amino acids. CDR1 is ENHRY and CDR2 is SYGVKD in the germline V gene.